The 17 T cell receptor beta chains below come from one sample, sequenced in a study of blood T cell repertoires in COVID-19. Repertoires were generated with immunoSEQ multiplex PCR, while TCRdb's copy carries only in-frame clones and drops some. In the table there are 150,000 to 200,000 clones, approximately 86% of which are singletons. Sequences were obtained from peripheral blood. These receptors were taken from a man in his forties or fifties with active or convalescent COVID-19.

J is TRBJ2-1 and V is TRBV29-1; 7 bases match TRBD1. Germline-derived CDR1 and CDR2 are SQVTM and ANQGSEA. J lost 4 bases, V lost 8 bases, and 8 bases had no gene match. The CDR3 runs 13 residues. In DNA form, the CDR3 reads TGCAGCCTTGTTGGGACAGAGTACAATGAGCAGTTCTTC. Residues: CSLVGTEYNEQFF.

A word on this clone: Relative to the germline gene, one junction end is altered; a read error may explain this. The chain employs TRBV28 and TRBJ1-5; 7 nucleotides agree with TRBD1. CDR3 size: 15 residues. CDR1 is MDHEN and CDR2 is SYDVKM in the germline V gene. CDR3 sequence reads: CASSLFQGGNQPQHF. The CDR3 DNA follows: TGTGCCAGCAGTTTGTTTCAGGGGGGCAACCAGCCCCAGCATTTT.

The rearrangement links TRBV7-2 to TRBJ2-5, with D possibly being TRBD1 (6 bases). The CDR3 totals 13 residues. Germline V gene lookup returns CDR1 SGHTA and CDR2 FQGNSA. Trimming left V 3 bases short and J 4 bases short, with 9 bases between. This chain's CDR3 is CASSFPRGETQYF. The CDR3 coding sequence is TGTGCCAGCAGCTTCCCCAGGGGAGAGACCCAGTACTTC.

The CDR3 reads CASSLGTGEQETQYF. The CDR3 DNA reads as TGTGCCAGCAGCTTAGGGACAGGAGAACAAGAGACCCAGTACTTC. The rearrangement links TRBV11-3 to TRBJ2-5; 7 nucleotides agree with TRBD1. V dropped 1 base and J dropped 2; count of bases not matched to a gene: 4. Germline values: CDR1 SGHNT, CDR2 YENEEA. The CDR3 runs to 15 residues. The full variable domain, completed using reference TRBV11-3 and TRBJ2-5, is EAGVVQSPRYKIIEKKQPVAFWCNPISGHNTLYWYLQNLGQGPELLIRYENEEAVDDSQLPKDRFSAERLKGVDSTLKIQPAELGDSAVYLCASSLGTGEQETQYFGPGTRLLVL.

With regard to this clone: This specimen includes other DNA sequences encoding the same CDR3. J is TRBJ2-7 and V is TRBV18; 9 bases line up with TRBD1. CDR1 and CDR2 (germline): KGHSH, LQKENI. The ends lost 2 bases at V and 2 bases at J; junction bases unmatched: 1. This CDR3 spans 14 amino acids. This CDR3 reads CASSPGTGPYEQYF. CDR3 sequence (DNA): TGTGCCAGCTCACCAGGGACAGGGCCCTACGAGCAGTACTTC.

This chain connects TRBV5-1 to TRBJ2-5; 10 nucleotides align to TRBD1. The V and J ends lost 1 base and 1 base, in that order; junction bases with no gene match: 4. The CDR3 runs to 16 residues. In germline, CDR1 is SGHRS, CDR2 YFSETQ. CDR3 in DNA: TGCGCCAGCAGCTTGCTGGGACAGGGGCCCCAAGAGACCCAGTACTTC. Protein product: CASSLLGQGPQETQYF.

The chain combines TRBV7-2 with TRBJ1-2; 10 bases align to TRBD1. Per the germline V gene, CDR1 is SGHTA and CDR2 is FQGNSA. The CDR3 is 16 residues long. V dropped 5 bases and J dropped 7; count of bases not matched to a gene: 13. DNA for the CDR3: TGTGCCAGCAGCATCGGAGGTGCGGGACAGGGGTTTGGCTACACCTTC. Its translation is CASSIGGAGQGFGYTF.

This clone was seen once. J is TRBJ1-2 and V is TRBV30, with 8 bases that match TRBD1. The germline gives CDR1 GTSNPN, CDR2 SVGIG (reference sequence). The CDR3 has 14 amino acids. V lost 3 bases, J lost 5 bases, and 8 bases stayed unmatched. CDR3 DNA sequence: TGTGCCTGGAGCCGAACCGGGACAGGTTATGGCTACACCTTC. This gives the protein CAWSRTGTGYGYTF.

The chain is built from TRBV5-1 and TRBJ1-2; unclear D gene. CDR3 length equals 14 residues. Trimming cost V 4 bases and J 3 bases, with 13 bases left between them. Germline lookup yields CDR1 SGHRS and CDR2 YFSETQ. CDR3 protein: CASSLSNRDYGYTF. Here the CDR3 DNA reads TGCGCCAGCAGCCTGAGTAACCGCGACTATGGCTACACCTTC.

This clone was counted a single time. The chain employs TRBV4-2 and TRBJ1-6, with D unresolved. The germline gives CDR1 LGHNA, CDR2 YNFKEQ. The V end lost 4 bases, the J end lost 5 bases, and 3 bases lay between the germline ends. The CDR3 has 12 residues. The CDR3 DNA sequence: TGTGCCAGCAGCCTAGATAATTCACCCCTCCACTTT. Its translation is CASSLDNSPLHF.

This clone turned up a few times. The J gene is TRBJ1-2, the V gene TRBV19; D may be TRBD1 (5 bases). Trimming pared 6 bases from V and 0 bases from J, leaving 14 bases between. CDR1 LNHDA and CDR2 SQIVND come from the germline V gene (reference sequence). The CDR3 is made up of 15 amino acids. The DNA for the CDR3 is TGTGCCAGTAGCAGGGCAGCCGACCCTAACTATGGCTACACCTTC. It translates to CASSRAADPNYGYTF.

In this sample, this clone turned up a few times. The rearrangement links TRBV7-6 to TRBJ1-5, with 11 bases fitting TRBD1. This CDR3 spans 16 amino acids. Germline V gene data show CDR1 as SGHVS and CDR2 as FNYEAQ. With 5 bases clipped from V and 9 bases from J, the junction kept 12 bases outside the gene matches. CDR3 in amino acids: CASSPGTGGVSGPQHF. As DNA, the CDR3 is TGTGCCAGCAGCCCGGGGACAGGGGGTGTTTCAGGGCCCCAGCATTTT.

This clone has just one count. This chain links TRBV4-2 with TRBJ1-2; TRBD1 aligns across 7 bases. V lost 0 bases, J lost 2 bases, and 9 bases stayed unmatched. Per germline, CDR1 LGHNA and CDR2 YNFKEQ. The CDR3 is 17 residues long. CDR3 region: CASSQDIMDRPNYGYTF. As DNA, the CDR3 is TGTGCCAGCAGCCAAGATATCATGGACAGGCCAAACTATGGCTACACCTTC.

The chain couples TRBV5-1 to TRBJ1-4; a possible D gene is TRBD1 (6 bases). Germline V gene data show CDR1 as SGHRS and CDR2 as YFSETQ. This CDR3 contains 16 residues. V lost 2 bases and J lost 0, with 11 bases in between. The CDR3 region is CASSLGGMATNEKLFF. The DNA of the CDR3 is TGCGCCAGCAGCTTAGGGGGAATGGCAACTAATGAAAAACTGTTTTTT.

The V call is TRBV27, the J call TRBJ1-6, with D unresolved. The CDR3 totals 14 residues. V lost 3 bases and J 10 bases, leaving 13 bases between the germline ends. CDR1 is MNHEY and CDR2 is SMNVEV in the germline V gene (reference sequence). CDR3 in DNA: TGTGCCAGCAGTTTTAGAGGGAACGGATCACCCCTCCACTTT. The encoded protein is CASSFRGNGSPLHF.

This chain joins TRBV6-5 and TRBJ2-2; the match to TRBD2 covers 8 bases. CDR3 length equals 15 residues. J gave up 4 bases and V 11 bases, and 12 bases lay outside the gene matches. In germline, CDR1 is MNHEY, CDR2 SVGAGI. The CDR3 bases are TGTGCCTCCTATCTGGGGGCGGGAGGCACCGGGGAGCTGTTTTTT. The encoded protein is CASYLGAGGTGELFF.

The rearrangement joins TRBV2 to TRBJ2-3; tentative D call: TRBD2 (5 bases). CDR3 length: 14 residues. V was shortened by 7 bases and J by 5 bases, with 16 bases between the two germline ends. Germline V lookup: CDR1 SNHLY, CDR2 FYNNEI. This chain's CDR3 is CASIESEGKDTQYF. The DNA of the CDR3 is TGTGCCAGCATAGAAAGTGAGGGCAAAGATACGCAGTATTTT. The whole variable domain, filled in from reference TRBV2 and TRBJ2-3, reads EPEVTQTPSHQVTQMGQEVILRCVPISNHLYFYWYRQILGQKVEFLVSFYNNEISEKSEIFDDQFSVERPDGSNFTLKIRSTKLEDSAMYFCASIESEGKDTQYFGPGTRLTVL.